This T cell receptor (beta chain) stems from a study of T cells in localized non-small cell lung cancer. General study results and limits: There were a median roughly 59 of the top 100 tumor clones appearing in adjacent lung. Uninvolved neighboring lung showed the greatest T cell clonality, exceeding tumor.

The CDR3 covers 15 residues. Germline-derived CDR1 and CDR2 are LNHDA and SQIVND (reference sequence). V lost 5 bases, J lost 2 bases, and 3 bases stayed unmatched. By frequency in the sample, this clone is large. The antigen is not known. Adjacent lung tissue lacking atypia was obtained at a distance of at least 2 cm from the tumor margin. Method: immunoSEQ multiplex PCR; TCRdb's copy keeps in-frame clones and lacks some. The table includes about 800 clones, 21% detected once. The chain links TRBV19 to TRBJ2-1, with 10 nucleotides matching TRBD2. The sequence was collected from a female donor over 55 with stage II lung adenocarcinoma. The sequences come from normal lung tissue next to the tumor, collected before any cancer treatment. The CDR3: CASSVGTSAYNEQFF. The CDR3 DNA reads TGTGCCAGTAGTGTCGGGACTAGCGCCTACAATGAGCAGTTCTTC.